A single sample is the source of the 7 T cell receptor beta chains below, sequenced in a study of CD8 T cell repertoires and HIV-1 epitope variants. For these receptors, no antigen is known. Sequencing used immunoSEQ multiplex PCR; TCRdb keeps in-frame clones, though not all of them. This repertoire shows roughly 6,600 clones, more than 55% found once; its top ten account for over 35%. Source material: cultured CD8+ T cells derived from PBMCs. The source is a male donor with HIV.

The V call is TRBV4-2, the J call TRBJ1-2, with a weak D call TRBD1 (5 bases). Germline CDR1 reads LGHNA; CDR2 reads YNFKEQ. The germline V and J ends were trimmed by 0 bases and 6 bases, with 14 bases remaining between them. This CDR3 contains 15 residues. The CDR3 nucleotides are TGTGCCAGCAGCCAAGAGGGTGGGGGTAGAGATGGCTACACCTTC. Translated: CASSQEGGGRDGYTF.

This clone was seen only a few times. The chain couples TRBV13 to TRBJ2-1; TRBD2 aligns across 12 bases. Germline V gene sequence: CDR1 PRHDT, CDR2 FYEKMQ (reference sequence). The CDR3 has 15 amino acids. Unmatched junction bases numbered 3, after V lost 2 bases and J lost 7 bases. CDR3 protein: CASSLRLAGGNEQFF. The CDR3 nucleotides read TGTGCCAGCAGCTTACGGCTAGCGGGAGGGAATGAGCAGTTCTTC. The entire variable domain, with the rest obtained from reference TRBV13 and TRBJ2-1, is as follows: AAGVIQSPRHLIKEKRETATLKCYPIPRHDTVYWYQQGPGQDPQFLISFYEKMQSDKGSIPDRFSAQQFSDYHSELNMSSLELGDSALYFCASSLRLAGGNEQFFGPGTRLTVL.

The V gene is TRBV5-6, the J gene TRBJ2-3; TRBD2 is a possible D gene (7 bases). The V end lost 1 base, the J end lost 4 bases, and 16 bases lay between the germline ends. The CDR3 loop spans 16 amino acids. The germline V gene encodes CDR1 SGHDT and CDR2 YYEEEE. CDR3 DNA: TGTGCCAGCAGCTTGTGGGGGGGCCTTAACGCAGATACGCAGTATTTT. Protein sequence: CASSLWGGLNADTQYF.

The V and J genes are TRBV7-6 and TRBJ2-5; no reliable D call. V lost 8 bases and J 5 bases, leaving 9 bases between the germline ends. From germline, CDR1 is SGHVS and CDR2 FNYEAQ. CDR3 length: 11 residues. The CDR3 sequence is CASRASETQYF. The CDR3 DNA reads TGTGCCAGCCGAGCGTCCGAGACCCAGTACTTC.

The CDR3 nucleotides are TGTGCCAGCAGCCCCACTAGGGCTGCCACAGATACGCAGTATTTT. Residues: CASSPTRAATDTQYF. V gene TRBV7-2 combines with J gene TRBJ2-3; maybe TRBD2 (5 bases). V lost 5 bases and J 2 bases, leaving 14 bases between the germline ends. The CDR3 spans 15 residues. Germline lookup yields CDR1 SGHTA and CDR2 FQGNSA.

V gene TRBV19 combines with J gene TRBJ2-7, with 10 bases lining up with TRBD1. In germline, CDR1 is LNHDA, CDR2 SQIVND (reference sequence). The length of the CDR3 is 15 residues. With 6 bases clipped from V and 0 bases from J, the junction kept 5 bases outside the gene matches. This CDR3 is CASRAGTGVSYEQYF. The CDR3 DNA sequence: TGTGCCAGTAGAGCCGGGACAGGGGTCTCCTACGAGCAGTACTTC.

The rearrangement links TRBV7-3 to TRBJ1-2; TRBD1 might be the D (6 bases). Germline values: CDR1 SGHTA, CDR2 FQGTGA. Trimming cost V 5 bases and J 4 bases, with 11 bases left between them. The CDR3 loop spans 13 amino acids. DNA for the CDR3: TGTGCCAGCAGCGTGGACAGCCGCTATGGCTACACCTTC. As protein: CASSVDSRYGYTF.